A selection of T cell receptor beta chains follows, all from one sample in a study of T cells after yellow fever vaccination. Each CDR3 protein gets one entry after TCRdb re-called the 5' RACE reads with MiXCR. The data show a few hundred thousand distinct CDR3 sequences, with around 17% seen just once and roughly a sixth held by the top ten. The source material was PBMCs, sampled more than 4 days after the first yellow fever vaccination. The receptors derive from a man younger than 35 who received the YFV17D yellow fever vaccine. Each CDR3 is given without its conserved first and last residue. Fields, in order: J gene, V gene, CDR3 protein.

TRBJ2-3 TRBV11-2 ASSLGQSLRTDTQY
TRBJ2-3 TRBV10-2 ASSASTSGNTQY
TRBJ1-6 TRBV27 ASSGQVWNSPLH
TRBJ2-1 TRBV19 ASNPLIGGNEQF
TRBJ1-5 TRBV20-1 SARVKGQPQH
TRBJ2-3 TRBV4-2 ASSQESGGAPDTQY
TRBJ1-2 TRBV18 ASSPTGRYGYT
TRBJ2-1 TRBV4-1 ASSQFAGQGTFEQF
TRBJ1-2 TRBV3-1 ASSPRTGRSNYGYT
TRBJ2-2 TRBV7-2 ASDENTGELF
TRBJ2-5 TRBV9 ASARELSQETQY
TRBJ2-6 TRBV7-9 ASSFTGGTGGANVLT
TRBJ2-2 TRBV6-2/TRBV6-3 ASSYSRTSSNTGELF
TRBJ2-3 TRBV5-1 ASSLIPADTQY
TRBJ2-7 TRBV11-2 ASSYTGPRETPSYEQY
TRBJ1-2 TRBV18 ASSSNAGDHGYT
TRBJ1-1 TRBV5-1 ASSPEGQGNTEAF
TRBJ2-1 TRBV7-7 ASSLGGDRADEQF
TRBJ2-6 TRBV30 AWSVGASGANVLT
TRBJ2-1 TRBV28 ASSLQPPGLAIYEQF
TRBJ2-5 TRBV9 ASSVRGGEPETQY
TRBJ2-3 TRBV6-5 ASSYSAGADTQY
TRBJ2-1 TRBV4-1 ASSSIRGVDEQF
TRBJ1-1 TRBV5-1 ASSFGRRPLMNTEAF
TRBJ2-5 TRBV4-1 ASSQENWGAQY
TRBJ2-3 TRBV11-1 ASSPSPRATDTQY
TRBJ2-6 TRBV5-1 ASSLQALGANVLT
TRBJ2-2 TRBV7-3 ASGAGARTGELF
TRBJ2-7 TRBV12-3/TRBV12-4 ASRQTGSYEQY
TRBJ1-3 TRBV3-1 ASSQDAGTGNTIY
TRBJ2-2 TRBV7-3 ASRETNTGELF
TRBJ2-5 TRBV11-2 ASSLGVTGDFQETQY
TRBJ1-1 TRBV29-1 SAQGEVQGGRAF
TRBJ2-1 TRBV12-3/TRBV12-4 ASSRRQGKDNEQF
TRBJ1-3 TRBV28 ASSPSGDRNTIY
TRBJ2-7 TRBV6-8 ASSLKPPGQNYEHY
TRBJ2-3 TRBV7-9 AIRHLGQGLTDTQY
TRBJ2-2 TRBV7-6 ASSYSTNTGELF
TRBJ2-1 TRBV5-1 ASSLGVAGDNEQF